These 6 T cell receptor beta chains were all obtained from the same sample, sequenced in a study of cytomegalovirus exposure and HLA in healthy donors. The PCR contained 60 Vbeta and 13 Jbeta primers. Here immunoSEQ multiplex PCR was the method, and the copy in TCRdb shows in-frame clones only, minus some. The sample shows about 65,000 clones, around 80% of them seen only once. The sample was PBMCs. These receptors all stem from a girl under 18 in good health and CMV-seropositive.

The chain recombines TRBV7-9 with TRBJ1-1; 10 bases align to TRBD1. Per the germline V gene, CDR1 is SEHNR and CDR2 is FQNEAQ (reference sequence). The CDR3 loop spans 17 amino acids. Trimming cost V 2 bases and J 5 bases; bases outside gene matches: 11. CDR3: CASSLMTGGAKWTEAFF. The CDR3 DNA reads TGTGCCAGCAGCTTAATGACAGGGGGCGCGAAGTGGACTGAAGCTTTCTTT. Looking up the rest from reference TRBV7-9 and TRBJ1-1 gives the full variable domain: DTGVSQNPRHKITKRGQNVTFRCDPISEHNRLYWYRQTLGQGPEFLTYFQNEAQLEKSRLLSDRFSAERPKGSFSTLEIQRTEQGDSAMYLCASSLMTGGAKWTEAFFGQGTRLTVV.

The chain combines TRBV5-6 with TRBJ1-2; no definite D call. The V end was cut by 5 bases, the J end by 6 bases, with 14 bases between. This CDR3 has 13 residues. CDR1 is SGHDT and CDR2 is YYEEEE in the germline V gene. In nucleotides, the CDR3 is TGTGCCAGCAGTATCGGGGTAGGGAATGGCTACACCTTC. Amino acid sequence: CASSIGVGNGYTF. The full variable domain, with the rest looked up from reference TRBV5-6 and TRBJ1-2, is DAGVTQSPTHLIKTRGQQVTLRCSPKSGHDTVSWYQQALGQGPQFIFQYYEEEERQRGNFPDRFSGHQFPNYSSELNVNALLLGDSALYLCASSIGVGNGYTFGSGTRLTVV.

This clone was found once. This chain joins TRBV28 and TRBJ2-7; TRBD1 matches 9 bases. In germline, CDR1 is MDHEN, CDR2 SYDVKM. J was trimmed by 5 bases and V by 3 bases; bases with no gene match: 8. The CDR3 totals 15 residues. The CDR3 DNA reads TGTGCCAGCAGTTTTCTACAGGGGGCGATAAACGAGCAGTACTTC. It encodes CASSFLQGAINEQYF.

The chain recombines TRBV19 with TRBJ2-5, with D uncertain. The germline V gene encodes CDR1 LNHDA and CDR2 SQIVND (reference sequence). Trimming pared 3 bases from V and 1 base from J, leaving 6 bases between. The CDR3 spans 13 residues. CDR3: CASSIQVQETQYF. The CDR3 coding sequence is TGTGCCAGTAGTATCCAGGTCCAAGAGACCCAGTACTTC.

The chain links TRBV10-1 to TRBJ1-4; D perhaps matches TRBD1 (5 bases). V was pared by 9 bases and J by 7 bases, with 15 bases between. CDR3 length equals 13 residues. Germline CDR1 reads WNHNN; CDR2 reads SYGVQD (reference sequence). The CDR3 bases are TGCGCCAGGGGGCCGGCACGAGGTGAAAAACTGTTTTTT. Its protein is CARGPARGEKLFF.

This clone was seen a few times. The V and J genes are TRBV19 and TRBJ2-1, with 7 bases fitting TRBD1. The CDR3 sequence is 14 residues long. Germline V gene lookup returns CDR1 LNHDA and CDR2 SQIVND (reference sequence). V lost 10 bases to trimming and J lost 10 bases; unmatched junction nucleotides: 16. CDR3 residues: CATLSGQALTEQFF. CDR3 DNA sequence: TGTGCCACATTGTCCGGACAGGCGCTGACAGAGCAGTTCTTC.